Described below is a single T cell receptor beta chain sequence and its context. In the source study's methods: The authors estimated nucleated cell counts from reference gene primer amplification. Data came from immunoSEQ multiplex PCR; TCRdb stores just in-frame clones and leaves some out. V and J calls and clone size are as listed in that table; D and trimming were resolved from the DNA. The data hold roughly 670,000 clones, with just under 90% observed a single time. V gave up 4 bases and J gave up 1 base, with 17 bases separating them. CDR1 and CDR2 from the germline V gene are LNHDA and SQIVND (reference sequence). The CDR3 is 17 amino acids. The data stem from a study of blood T cell repertoires in COVID-19.

This clonotype originated in a woman in her late teens or twenties with acute or convalescent COVID-19. Sequenced sample: peripheral blood. This chain uses TRBV19 with TRBJ1-5; D remains ambiguous. In DNA, the CDR3 is TGTGCCAGTAGTAACAACGAGGGCTTTCAAAGCAATCAGCCCCAGCATTTT. Translated: CASSNNEGFQSNQPQHF.